This T cell receptor beta chain derives from a study of T cell repertoires in cytomegalovirus infection. Study background: A matching HLA type, together with CMV infection, was signaled by public TCR beta signatures. Study-wide findings and caveats: CMV carriers with the relevant HLA were identified by cumulative public TCR beta family frequency. Clonotypes of TCR beta that were HLA-C-restricted and CMV-specific dominated the ex vivo response.

In TCRdb, the reads were re-called with MiXCR into one record per CDR3 protein. The repertoire holds a few hundred thousand distinct CDR3 sequences, with approximately 15% as singletons. Concerning this clonotype: Its specificity is not known.

Trimming stripped 3 bases from V and 0 bases from J, with 18 bases between. The CDR3 loop spans 18 amino acids. CDR1 is LNHDA, CDR2 SQIVND, per germline (reference sequence). The V and J genes are TRBV19 and TRBJ1-3; D unclear. This TCR came from a human donor in good health (CMV status not recorded). Some clones in this sample may be carry-over from other donors' samples. Sequenced input: PBMCs. Here the CDR3 reads CASSMGGGRQISGNTIYF. The CDR3 DNA is TGTGCCAGTAGTATGGGAGGCGGCCGCCAAATCTCTGGAAACACCATATATTTT. Variable domain in full (rest from reference TRBV19 and TRBJ1-3): DGGITQSPKYLFRKEGQNVTLSCEQNLNHDAMYWYRQDPGQGLRLIYYSQIVNDFQKGDIAEGYSVSREKKESFPLTVTSAQKNPTAFYLCASSMGGGRQISGNTIYFGEGSWLTVV.